This note documents a single T cell receptor (beta chain) sequence. The data were taken from a study of blood T cell repertoires in COVID-19. Study-level background: Material from acute and convalescent COVID-19 was sourced from the United States, Italy and Spain. The cDNA or gDNA used as material had been derived from T cells, B-cell-depleted T cells, or PBMCs.

The CDR3 is 12 residues long. Deletions cut 4 bases from V and 7 bases from J, with 7 bases between. Germline V lookup: CDR1 LNHNV, CDR2 YYDKDF (reference sequence). Study processing details: Cell counts per sample came from amplifying reference gene primers. Profiled with immunoSEQ multiplex PCR; TCRdb holds only in-frame clones, not every one. The D gene and trimming were derived from the DNA, and the V and J assignments and clone size from that table. In the table there are roughly 170,000 clones, around 87% of which are singletons. The chain combines TRBV15 with TRBJ1-4; perhaps TRBD1 as D (6 bases). The sequence was collected from a woman younger than 35 who had recovered from COVID-19. Sample: peripheral blood. The CDR3 here is CATSTGAEKLFF. CDR3 coding DNA: TGTGCCACCAGCACAGGGGCTGAAAAACTGTTTTTT.